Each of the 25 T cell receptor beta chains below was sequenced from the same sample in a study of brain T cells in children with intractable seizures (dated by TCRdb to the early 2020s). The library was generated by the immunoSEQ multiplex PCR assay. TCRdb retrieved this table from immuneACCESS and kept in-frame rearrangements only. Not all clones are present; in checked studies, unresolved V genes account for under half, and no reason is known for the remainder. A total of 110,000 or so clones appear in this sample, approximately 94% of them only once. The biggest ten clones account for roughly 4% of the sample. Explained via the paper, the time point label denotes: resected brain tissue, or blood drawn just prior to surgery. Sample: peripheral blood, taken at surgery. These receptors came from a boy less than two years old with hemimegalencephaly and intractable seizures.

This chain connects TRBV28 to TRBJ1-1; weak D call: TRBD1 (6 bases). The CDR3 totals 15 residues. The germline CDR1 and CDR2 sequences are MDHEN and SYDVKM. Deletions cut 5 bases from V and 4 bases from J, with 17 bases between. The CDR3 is CASSPPTGRGTEAFF. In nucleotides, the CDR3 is TGTGCCAGCAGTCCCCCGACAGGACGGGGCACTGAAGCTTTCTTT.

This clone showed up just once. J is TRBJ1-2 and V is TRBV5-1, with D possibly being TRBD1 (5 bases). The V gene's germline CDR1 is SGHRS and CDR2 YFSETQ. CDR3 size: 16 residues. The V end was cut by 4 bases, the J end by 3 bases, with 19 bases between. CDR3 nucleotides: TGCGCCAGCAGCCCCTCGGACCTAAGGGGAGACTATGGCTACACCTTC. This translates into CASSPSDLRGDYGYTF.

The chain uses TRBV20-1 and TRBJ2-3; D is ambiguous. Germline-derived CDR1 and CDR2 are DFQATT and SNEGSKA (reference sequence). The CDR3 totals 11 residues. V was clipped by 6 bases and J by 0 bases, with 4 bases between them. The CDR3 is CSAVSTDTQYF. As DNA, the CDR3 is TGCAGTGCGGTCAGCACAGATACGCAGTATTTT.

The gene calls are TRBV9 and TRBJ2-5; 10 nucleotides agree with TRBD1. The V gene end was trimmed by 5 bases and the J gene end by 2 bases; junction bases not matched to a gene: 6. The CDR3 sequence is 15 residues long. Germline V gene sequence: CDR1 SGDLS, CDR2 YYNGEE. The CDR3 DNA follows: TGTGCCAGCAGACCGACAGGGGGCGCACAAGAGACCCAGTACTTC. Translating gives CASRPTGGAQETQYF.

The CDR3 sequence: CASSLGYAGGPASGANVLTF. The CDR3 DNA reads as TGTGCCAGCAGTTTAGGCTACGCGGGAGGGCCAGCTAGTGGGGCCAACGTCCTGACTTTC. The gene calls are TRBV28 and TRBJ2-6; 9 positions match TRBD2. Looked up from germline, CDR1 is MDHEN and CDR2 is SYDVKM. The CDR3 is made up of 20 amino acids. V lost 2 bases, J lost 3 bases, and 14 bases stayed unmatched.

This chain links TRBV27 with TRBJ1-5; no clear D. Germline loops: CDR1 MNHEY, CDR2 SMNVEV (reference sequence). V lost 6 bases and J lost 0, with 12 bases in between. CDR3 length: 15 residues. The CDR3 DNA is TGTGCCAGCAGCTCCCTTTCGACTAGCAATCAGCCCCAGCATTTT. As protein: CASSSLSTSNQPQHF.

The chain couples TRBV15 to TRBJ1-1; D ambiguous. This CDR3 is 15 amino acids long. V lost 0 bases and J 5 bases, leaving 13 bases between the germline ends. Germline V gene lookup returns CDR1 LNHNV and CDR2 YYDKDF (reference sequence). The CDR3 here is CATSREGFLGTEAFF. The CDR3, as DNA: TGTGCCACCAGCAGAGAGGGATTTTTGGGGACTGAAGCTTTCTTT.

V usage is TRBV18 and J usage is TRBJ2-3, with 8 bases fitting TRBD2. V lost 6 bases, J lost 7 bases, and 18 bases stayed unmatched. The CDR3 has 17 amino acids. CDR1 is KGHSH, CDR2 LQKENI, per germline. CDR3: CASSKEPGLGGSYTQYF. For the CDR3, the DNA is TGTGCCAGCTCGAAGGAACCGGGACTAGGAGGATCTTATACGCAGTATTTT.

Written as DNA, the CDR3 is TGTGCCAGCAGCTTAACCCCACTAGCTGCGAACACCGGGGAGCTGTTTTTT. This encodes CASSLTPLAANTGELFF. The V gene is TRBV7-9, the J gene TRBJ2-2, with D possibly matching TRBD2 (6 bases). V was cut by 2 bases and J by 0 bases, with 13 bases left in between. The germline V gene encodes CDR1 SEHNR and CDR2 FQNEAQ (reference sequence). This CDR3 has 17 amino acids.

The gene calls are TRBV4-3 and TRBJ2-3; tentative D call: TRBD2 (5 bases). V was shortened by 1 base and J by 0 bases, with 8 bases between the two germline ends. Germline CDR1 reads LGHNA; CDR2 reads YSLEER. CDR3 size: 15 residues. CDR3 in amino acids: CASSQGRTSTDTQYF. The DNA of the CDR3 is TGCGCCAGCAGCCAAGGAAGGACTAGCACAGATACGCAGTATTTT.

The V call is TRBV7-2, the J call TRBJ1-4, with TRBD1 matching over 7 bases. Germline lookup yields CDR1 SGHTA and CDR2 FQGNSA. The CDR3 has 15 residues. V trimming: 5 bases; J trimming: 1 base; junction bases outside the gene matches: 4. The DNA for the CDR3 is TGTGCCAGCAGCACCACAGGGGTAACTAATGAAAAACTGTTTTTT. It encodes CASSTTGVTNEKLFF. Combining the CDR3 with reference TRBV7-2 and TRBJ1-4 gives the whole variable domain GAGVSQSPSNKVTEKGKDVELRCDPISGHTALYWYRQSLGQGLEFLIYFQGNSAPDKSGLPSDRFSAERTGGSVSTLTIQRTQQEDSAVYLCASSTTGVTNEKLFFGSGTQLSVL.

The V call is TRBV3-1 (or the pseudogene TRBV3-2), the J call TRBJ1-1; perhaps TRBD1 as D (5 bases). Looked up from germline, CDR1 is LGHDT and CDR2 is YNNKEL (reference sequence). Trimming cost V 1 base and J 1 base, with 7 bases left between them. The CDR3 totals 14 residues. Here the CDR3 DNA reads TGTGCCAGCAGCCAAGCGGGGCCGAACACTGAAGCTTTCTTT. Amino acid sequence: CASSQAGPNTEAFF.

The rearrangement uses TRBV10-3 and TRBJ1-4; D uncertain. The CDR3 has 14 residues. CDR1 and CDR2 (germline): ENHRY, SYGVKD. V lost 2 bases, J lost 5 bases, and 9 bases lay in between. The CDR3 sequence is CAISERTENEKLFF. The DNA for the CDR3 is TGTGCCATCAGTGAGAGGACGGAAAATGAAAAACTGTTTTTT.

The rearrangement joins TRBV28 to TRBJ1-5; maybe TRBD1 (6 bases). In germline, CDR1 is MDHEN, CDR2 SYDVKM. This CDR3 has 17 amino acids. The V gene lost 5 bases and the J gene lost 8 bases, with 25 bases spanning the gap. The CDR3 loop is CASSARIGGARWEPQHF. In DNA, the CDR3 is TGTGCCAGCAGTGCGCGGATTGGGGGGGCAAGGTGGGAGCCCCAGCATTTT.

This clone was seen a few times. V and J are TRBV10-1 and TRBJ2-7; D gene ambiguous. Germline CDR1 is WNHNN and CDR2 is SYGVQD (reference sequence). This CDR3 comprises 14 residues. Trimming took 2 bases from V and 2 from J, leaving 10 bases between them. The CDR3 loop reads CASSEVARPYEQYF. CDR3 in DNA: TGCGCCAGCAGTGAGGTAGCCAGGCCCTACGAGCAGTACTTC.

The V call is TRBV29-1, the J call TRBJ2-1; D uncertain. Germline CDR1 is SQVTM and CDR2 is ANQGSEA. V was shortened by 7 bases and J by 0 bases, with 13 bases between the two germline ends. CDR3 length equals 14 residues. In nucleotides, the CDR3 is TGCAGCGCTGGAACGCAGTCCTCCTACAATGAGCAGTTCTTC. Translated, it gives CSAGTQSSYNEQFF.

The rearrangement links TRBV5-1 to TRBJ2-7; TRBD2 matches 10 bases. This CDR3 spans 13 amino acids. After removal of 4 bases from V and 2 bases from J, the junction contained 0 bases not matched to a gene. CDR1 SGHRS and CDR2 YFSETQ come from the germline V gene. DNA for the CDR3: TGCGCCAGCAGCGGGACTAGCGCCTACGAGCAGTACTTC. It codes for CASSGTSAYEQYF.

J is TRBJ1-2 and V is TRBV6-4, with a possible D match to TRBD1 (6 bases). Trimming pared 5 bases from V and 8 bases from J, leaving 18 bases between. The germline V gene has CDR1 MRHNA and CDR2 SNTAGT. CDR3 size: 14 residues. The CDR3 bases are TGTGCCAGCAGTCCCGACAGGTCGCGGGGGGGCTACACCTTC. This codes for CASSPDRSRGGYTF.

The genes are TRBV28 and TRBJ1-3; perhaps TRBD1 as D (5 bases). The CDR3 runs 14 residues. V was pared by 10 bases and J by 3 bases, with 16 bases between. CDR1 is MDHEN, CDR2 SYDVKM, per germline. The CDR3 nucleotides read TGTGCCACCGGATGGGGAGGGGATGGAAACACCATATATTTT. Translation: CATGWGGDGNTIYF.

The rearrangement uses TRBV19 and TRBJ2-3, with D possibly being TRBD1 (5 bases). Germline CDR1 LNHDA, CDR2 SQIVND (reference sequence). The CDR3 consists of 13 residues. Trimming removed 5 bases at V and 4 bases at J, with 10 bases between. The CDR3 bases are TGTGCCAGTAGTGGGATAGGGGCAGATACGCAGTATTTT. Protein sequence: CASSGIGADTQYF.

CDR3 region: CAISQPPGTSGKETQYF. DNA of the CDR3: TGTGCCATCAGTCAACCACCCGGGACTAGCGGGAAGGAGACCCAGTACTTC. The V gene is TRBV10-3, the J gene TRBJ2-5, with TRBD2 matching over 13 bases. Unmatched junction bases numbered 11, after V lost 5 bases and J lost 5 bases. The CDR3 runs to 17 residues. In germline, CDR1 is ENHRY, CDR2 SYGVKD.

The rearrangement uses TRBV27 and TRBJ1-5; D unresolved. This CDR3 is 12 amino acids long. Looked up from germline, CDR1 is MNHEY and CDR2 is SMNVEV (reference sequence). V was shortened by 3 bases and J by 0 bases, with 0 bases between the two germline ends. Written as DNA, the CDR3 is TGTGCCAGCAGTTTTAGCAATCAGCCCCAGCATTTT. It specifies CASSFSNQPQHF.

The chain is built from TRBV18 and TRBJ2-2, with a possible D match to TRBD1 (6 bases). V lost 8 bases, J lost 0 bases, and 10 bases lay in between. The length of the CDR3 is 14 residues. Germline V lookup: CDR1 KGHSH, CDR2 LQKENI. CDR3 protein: CASQGQTNTGELFF. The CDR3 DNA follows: TGTGCCAGCCAAGGACAGACGAACACCGGGGAGCTGTTTTTT.

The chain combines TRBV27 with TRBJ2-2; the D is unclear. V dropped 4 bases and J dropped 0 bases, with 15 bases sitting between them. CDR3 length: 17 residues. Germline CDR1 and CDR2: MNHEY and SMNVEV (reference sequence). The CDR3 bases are TGTGCCAGCAGTTCGGACGTACAGCCCCCGAACACCGGGGAGCTGTTTTTT. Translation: CASSSDVQPPNTGELFF.

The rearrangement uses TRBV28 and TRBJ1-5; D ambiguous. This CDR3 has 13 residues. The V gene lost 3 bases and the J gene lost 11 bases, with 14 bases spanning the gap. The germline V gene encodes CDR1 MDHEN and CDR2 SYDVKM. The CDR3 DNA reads TGTGCCAGCAGTTTGAAACCGACAACAGCCCAGCATTTT. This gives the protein CASSLKPTTAQHF.